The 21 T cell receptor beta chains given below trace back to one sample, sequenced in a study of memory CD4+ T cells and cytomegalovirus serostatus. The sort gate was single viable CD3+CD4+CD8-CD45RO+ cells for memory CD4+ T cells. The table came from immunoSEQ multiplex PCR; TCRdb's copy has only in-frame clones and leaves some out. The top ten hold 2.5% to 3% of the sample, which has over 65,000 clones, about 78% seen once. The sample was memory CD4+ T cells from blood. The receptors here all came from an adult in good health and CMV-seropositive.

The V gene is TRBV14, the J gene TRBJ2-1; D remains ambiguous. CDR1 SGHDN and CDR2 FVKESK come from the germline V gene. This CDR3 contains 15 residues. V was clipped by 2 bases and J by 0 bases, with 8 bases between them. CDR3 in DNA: TGTGCCAGCAGCCAAATCGAGAGCTCCTACAATGAGCAGTTCTTC. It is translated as CASSQIESSYNEQFF. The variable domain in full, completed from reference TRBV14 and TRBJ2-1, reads EAGVTQFPSHSVIEKGQTVTLRCDPISGHDNLYWYRRVMGKEIKFLLHFVKESKQDESGMPNNRFLAERTGGTYSTLKVQPAELEDSGVYFCASSQIESSYNEQFFGPGTRLTVL.

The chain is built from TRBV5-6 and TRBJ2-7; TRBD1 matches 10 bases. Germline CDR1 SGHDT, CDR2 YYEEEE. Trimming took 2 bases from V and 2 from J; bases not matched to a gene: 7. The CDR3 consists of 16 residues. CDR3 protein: CASSFGTGARTYEQYF. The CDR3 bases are TGTGCCAGCAGCTTTGGGACAGGGGCACGGACCTACGAGCAGTACTTC.

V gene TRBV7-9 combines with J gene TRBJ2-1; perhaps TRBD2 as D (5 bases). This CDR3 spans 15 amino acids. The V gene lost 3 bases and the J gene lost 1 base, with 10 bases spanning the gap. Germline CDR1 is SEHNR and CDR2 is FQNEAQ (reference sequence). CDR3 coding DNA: TGTGCCAGCAGCTTGAGTCTAGCTTCCTACAATGAGCAGTTCTTC. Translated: CASSLSLASYNEQFF.

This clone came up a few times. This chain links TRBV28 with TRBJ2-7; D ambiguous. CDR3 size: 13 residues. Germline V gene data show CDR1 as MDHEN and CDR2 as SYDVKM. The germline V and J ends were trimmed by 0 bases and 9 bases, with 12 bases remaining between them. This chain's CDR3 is CASSLCFPLGQYV. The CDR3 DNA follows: TGTGCCAGCAGTTTATGCTTCCCCCTAGGGCAGTACGTC.

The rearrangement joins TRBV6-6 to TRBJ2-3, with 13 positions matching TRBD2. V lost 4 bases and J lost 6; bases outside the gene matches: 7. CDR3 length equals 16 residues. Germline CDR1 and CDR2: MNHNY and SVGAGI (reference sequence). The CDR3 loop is CASSSPRLAGGDTQYF. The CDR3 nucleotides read TGTGCCAGCAGTTCTCCTAGACTAGCGGGAGGTGATACGCAGTATTTT.

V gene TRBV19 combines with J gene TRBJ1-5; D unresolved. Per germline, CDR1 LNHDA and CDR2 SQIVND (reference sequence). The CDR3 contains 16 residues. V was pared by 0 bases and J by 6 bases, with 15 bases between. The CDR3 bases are TGTGCCAGTAGTATAGATGCCAGTCTGTCTCTTCAGCCCCAGCATTTT. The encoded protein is CASSIDASLSLQPQHF.

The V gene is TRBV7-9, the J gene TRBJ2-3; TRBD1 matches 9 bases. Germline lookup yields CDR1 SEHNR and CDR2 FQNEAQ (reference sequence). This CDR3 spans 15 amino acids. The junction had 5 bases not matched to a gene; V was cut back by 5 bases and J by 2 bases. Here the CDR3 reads CASSAYRGLTDTQYF. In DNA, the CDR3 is TGTGCCAGCAGCGCCTACAGGGGGCTCACAGATACGCAGTATTTT. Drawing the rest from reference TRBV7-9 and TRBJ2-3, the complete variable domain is DTGVSQNPRHKITKRGQNVTFRCDPISEHNRLYWYRQTLGQGPEFLTYFQNEAQLEKSRLLSDRFSAERPKGSFSTLEIQRTEQGDSAMYLCASSAYRGLTDTQYFGPGTRLTVL.

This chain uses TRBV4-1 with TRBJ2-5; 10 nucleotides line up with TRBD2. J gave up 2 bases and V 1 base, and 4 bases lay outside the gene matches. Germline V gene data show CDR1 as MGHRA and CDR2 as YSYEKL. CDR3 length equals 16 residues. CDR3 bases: TGCGCCAGCAGCCAAGGGTCTAGCGGGAGACAAGAGACCCAGTACTTC. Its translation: CASSQGSSGRQETQYF.

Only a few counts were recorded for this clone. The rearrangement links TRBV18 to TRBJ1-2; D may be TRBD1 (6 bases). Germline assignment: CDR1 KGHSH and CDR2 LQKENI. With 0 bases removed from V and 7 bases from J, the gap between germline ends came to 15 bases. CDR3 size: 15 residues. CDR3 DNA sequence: TGTGCCAGCTCACCACCCGGGGGGGCCTCCGTTGGCTACACCTTC. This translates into CASSPPGGASVGYTF.

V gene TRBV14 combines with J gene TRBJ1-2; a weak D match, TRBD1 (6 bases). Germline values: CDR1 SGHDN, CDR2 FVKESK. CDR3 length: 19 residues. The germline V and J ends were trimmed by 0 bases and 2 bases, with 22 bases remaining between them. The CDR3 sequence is CASSQDRGEGPHPNYGYTF. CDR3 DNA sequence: TGTGCCAGCAGCCAAGATAGGGGGGAGGGGCCTCACCCGAACTATGGCTACACCTTC.

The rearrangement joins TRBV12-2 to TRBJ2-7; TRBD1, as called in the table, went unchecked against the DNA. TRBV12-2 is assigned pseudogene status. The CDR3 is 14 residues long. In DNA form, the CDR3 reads TGTGCAAGTCGCCTCCGGGACAGGTCCTACGAGCAGTACTTC. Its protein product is CASRLRDRSYEQYF.

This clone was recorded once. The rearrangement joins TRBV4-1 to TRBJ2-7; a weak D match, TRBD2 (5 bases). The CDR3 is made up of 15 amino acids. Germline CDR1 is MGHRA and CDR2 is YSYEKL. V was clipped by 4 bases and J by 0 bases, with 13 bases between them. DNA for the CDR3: TGCGCCAGCAGCCTCCGGGGTGACCGCTCCTACGAGCAGTACTTC. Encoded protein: CASSLRGDRSYEQYF.

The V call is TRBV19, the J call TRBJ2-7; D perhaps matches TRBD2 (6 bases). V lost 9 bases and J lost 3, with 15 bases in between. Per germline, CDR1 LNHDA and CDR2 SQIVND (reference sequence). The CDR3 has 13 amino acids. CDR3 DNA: TGTGCCAGCCGGCAGTGGGGGGTCTACGAGCAGTACTTC. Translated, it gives CASRQWGVYEQYF.

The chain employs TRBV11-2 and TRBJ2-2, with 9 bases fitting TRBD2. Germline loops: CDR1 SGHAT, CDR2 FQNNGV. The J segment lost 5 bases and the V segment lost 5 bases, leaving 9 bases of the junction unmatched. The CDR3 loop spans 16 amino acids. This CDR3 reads CASSEGLARGTGELFF. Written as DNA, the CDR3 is TGTGCCAGCAGCGAGGGACTAGCTCGAGGAACCGGGGAGCTGTTTTTT.

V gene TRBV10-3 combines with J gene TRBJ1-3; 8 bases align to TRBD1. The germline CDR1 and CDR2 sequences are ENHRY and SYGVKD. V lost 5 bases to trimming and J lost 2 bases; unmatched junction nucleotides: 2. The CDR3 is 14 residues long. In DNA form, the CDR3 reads TGTGCCATCAGTCCGACAGGGGCTGGAAACACCATATATTTT. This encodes CAISPTGAGNTIYF.

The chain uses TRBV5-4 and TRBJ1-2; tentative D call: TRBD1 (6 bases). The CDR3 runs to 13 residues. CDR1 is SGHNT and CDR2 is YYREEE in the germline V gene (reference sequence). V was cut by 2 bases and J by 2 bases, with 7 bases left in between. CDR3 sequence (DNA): TGTGCCAGCAGCTTCCAGGGGAACTATGGCTACACCTTC. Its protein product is CASSFQGNYGYTF.

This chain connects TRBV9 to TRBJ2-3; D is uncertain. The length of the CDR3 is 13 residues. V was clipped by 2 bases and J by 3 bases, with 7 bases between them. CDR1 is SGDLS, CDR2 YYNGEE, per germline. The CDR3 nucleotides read TGTGCCAGCAGCGTGGTGACTACAGATACGCAGTATTTT. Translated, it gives CASSVVTTDTQYF.

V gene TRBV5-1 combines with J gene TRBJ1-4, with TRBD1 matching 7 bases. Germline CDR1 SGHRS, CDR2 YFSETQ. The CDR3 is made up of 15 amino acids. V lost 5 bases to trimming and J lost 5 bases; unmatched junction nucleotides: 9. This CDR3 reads CASRARGQQNEKLFF. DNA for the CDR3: TGCGCCAGCAGAGCCCGGGGACAGCAGAATGAAAAACTGTTTTTT.

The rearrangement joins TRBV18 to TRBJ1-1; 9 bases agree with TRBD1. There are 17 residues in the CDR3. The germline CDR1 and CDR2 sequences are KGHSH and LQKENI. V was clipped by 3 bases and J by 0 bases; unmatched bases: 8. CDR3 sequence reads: CASSPSTGGGMNTEAFF. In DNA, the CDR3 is TGTGCCAGCTCACCCTCGACAGGGGGGGGTATGAACACTGAAGCTTTCTTT. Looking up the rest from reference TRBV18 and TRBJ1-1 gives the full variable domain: NAGVMQNPRHLVRRRGQEARLRCSPMKGHSHVYWYRQLPEEGLKFMVYLQKENIIDESGMPKERFSAEFPKEGPSILRIQQVVRGDSAAYFCASSPSTGGGMNTEAFFGQGTRLTVV.

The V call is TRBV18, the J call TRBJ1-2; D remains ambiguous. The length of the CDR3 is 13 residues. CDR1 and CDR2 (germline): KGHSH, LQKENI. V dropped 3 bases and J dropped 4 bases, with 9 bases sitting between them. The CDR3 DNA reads TGTGCCAGCTCACCTGAACAGATCTATGGCTACACCTTC. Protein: CASSPEQIYGYTF.

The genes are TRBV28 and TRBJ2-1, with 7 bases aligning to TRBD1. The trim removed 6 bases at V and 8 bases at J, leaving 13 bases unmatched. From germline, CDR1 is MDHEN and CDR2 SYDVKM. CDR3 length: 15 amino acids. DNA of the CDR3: TGTGCCAGCAGCCTGAAAGGGGGCGCGTCTTATGAGCAGTTCTTC. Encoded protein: CASSLKGGASYEQFF.